This TCR beta chain was obtained from a study of human T cells and chemical hapten exposure. Study information: Each patient's scalp received weekly diphenylcyclopropenone throughout the approximately 23-week study.

This CDR3 has 16 residues. V lost 4 bases and J lost 0, with 12 bases in between. Per germline, CDR1 KGHDR and CDR2 SFDVKD. Time point in this sample: patch test 3, about 24 weeks after DPC sensitization. As to treatment: therapeutic diphenylcyclopropenone sensitization with weekly scalp DPC. This clonotype was observed many times. In TCRdb, the RACE reads were re-called with MiXCR into one record per CDR3 protein. The sample lists 130,000 or so distinct CDR3 sequences, around 11% seen once, with roughly 2.3% in the top ten. The rearrangement links TRBV24-1 to TRBJ2-1, with D possibly TRBD1 on 6 matching bases. The receptor was isolated from a woman between 50 and 59 years old with alopecia areata. Some clones in this sample may be carry-over from other donors' samples. Sample: whole blood, taken in connection with sensitization to the hapten diphenylcyclopropenone (DPC). The CDR3 sequence is CATSDQTGSSYNEQFF. In DNA, the CDR3 is TGTGCCACCAGTGACCAAACAGGGAGCTCCTACAATGAGCAGTTCTTC.